This T cell receptor beta chain derives from a study of T cells after yellow fever vaccination. Study results and caveats: Reappearing after the booster were most of the clones from primary vaccination (96% CD4, approximately 89% CD8). Weaker, the secondary response peaked sooner, at day 5 versus 15.

The CDR3 has 15 amino acids. From germline, CDR1 is SGHTA and CDR2 FQGNSA. The V end lost 3 bases, the J end lost 6 bases, and 14 bases lay between the germline ends. Universal primer sites and UMIs were introduced during 5'RACE template-switching synthesis of TCR cDNA. A single record per CDR3 protein comes from TCRdb applying MiXCR to the 5' RACE reads. Of under 600,000 distinct CDR3 sequences detected, about 13% appear once; the ten largest clones hold over 12%. This clonotype appeared a few times. Its antigen is undetermined. The gene calls are TRBV7-2 and TRBJ2-2, with D perhaps being TRBD1 or TRBD2 (6 bases each). The sequences come from PBMCs, collected on the day of the yellow fever booster vaccination. The TCR sequence derives from a man younger than 40 who received the YFV17D yellow fever vaccine. The chain's CDR3 is CASSFAGRQAGELFF. Written as DNA, the CDR3 is TGTGCCAGCAGCTTTGCGGGACGACAGGCCGGGGAGCTGTTTTTT.